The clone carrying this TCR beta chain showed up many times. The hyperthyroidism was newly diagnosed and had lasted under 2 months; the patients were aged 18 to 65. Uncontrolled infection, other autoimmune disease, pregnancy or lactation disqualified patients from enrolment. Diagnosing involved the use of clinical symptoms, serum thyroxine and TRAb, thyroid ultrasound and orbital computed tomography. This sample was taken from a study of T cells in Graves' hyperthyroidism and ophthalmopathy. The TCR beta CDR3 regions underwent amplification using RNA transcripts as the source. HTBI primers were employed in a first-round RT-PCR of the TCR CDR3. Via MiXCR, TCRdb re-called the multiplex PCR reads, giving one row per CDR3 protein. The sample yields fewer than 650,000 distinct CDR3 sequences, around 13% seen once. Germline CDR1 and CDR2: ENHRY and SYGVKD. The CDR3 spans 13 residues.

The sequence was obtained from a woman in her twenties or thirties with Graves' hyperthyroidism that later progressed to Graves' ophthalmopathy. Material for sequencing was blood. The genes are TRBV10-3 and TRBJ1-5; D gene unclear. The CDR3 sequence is CAIRAIDNQPQHF. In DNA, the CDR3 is TGTGCGATCCGGGCCATAGATAATCAGCCCCAGCATTTT.